The 21 T cell receptor beta chains below come from one sample, sequenced in a study of T cells in localized non-small cell lung cancer. Using immunoSEQ multiplex PCR, the repertoire was profiled, and TCRdb retains in-frame clones only, with some absent. The sample contains 7,000 or so clones, roughly 50% of which appear only once. The specimen was lymph node tissue, collected before any cancer treatment. These TCRs come from a female donor of 60 years or more with stage I lung adenocarcinoma.

This clone was picked up a small number of times. J is TRBJ2-1 and V is TRBV6-8; D is possibly TRBD1 or TRBD2 (6 bases each). There are 14 residues in the CDR3. Looked up from germline, CDR1 is MNHGY and CDR2 is SAAAGT. V was pared by 10 bases and J by 4 bases, with 17 bases between. This chain's CDR3 is CAIGATGGYNEQFF. DNA for the CDR3: TGTGCCATCGGTGCGACAGGAGGGTACAATGAGCAGTTCTTC.

In its sample, this clone was seen a few times. The chain couples TRBV6-8 to TRBJ2-7; D may be TRBD1 (6 bases). V dropped 7 bases and J dropped 0 bases, with 10 bases sitting between them. The CDR3 length is 13 residues. Germline CDR1 reads MNHGY; CDR2 reads SAAAGT. The CDR3 protein is CASTRDNSYEQYF. In nucleotides, the CDR3 is TGTGCCAGCACTCGGGACAACTCCTACGAGCAGTACTTC.

This clone has a single count. V and J are TRBV29-1 and TRBJ1-3; possible D gene TRBD1, 6 bases. Deletions cut 4 bases from V and 1 base from J, with 20 bases between. Germline V gives CDR1 SQVTM, CDR2 ANQGSEA. This CDR3 has 17 residues. The CDR3 DNA reads as TGCAGCGTTGCTAACCCACCGGGACAACCTTCTGGAAACACCATATATTTT. Protein product: CSVANPPGQPSGNTIYF.

The V gene is TRBV18, the J gene TRBJ1-4; D is possibly TRBD1 (5 bases). Germline CDR1 KGHSH, CDR2 LQKENI. The CDR3 totals 15 residues. The V gene lost 3 bases and the J gene lost 3 bases, with 11 bases spanning the gap. CDR3 loop: CASSPHQGSNEKLFF. The CDR3 DNA is TGTGCCAGCTCACCTCACCAGGGATCTAATGAAAAACTGTTTTTT.

The V call is TRBV11-3, the J call TRBJ1-2, with 12 bases matching TRBD1. With 0 bases clipped from V and 7 bases from J, the junction kept 3 bases outside the gene matches. CDR1 is SGHNT, CDR2 YENEEA, per germline. The CDR3 has 15 amino acids. The CDR3 coding sequence is TGTGCCAGCAGCTTAGAGGGACAGGGGGCGGTTGGCTACACCTTC. It translates to CASSLEGQGAVGYTF. The whole variable domain, remainder taken from reference TRBV11-3 and TRBJ1-2, is EAGVVQSPRYKIIEKKQPVAFWCNPISGHNTLYWYLQNLGQGPELLIRYENEEAVDDSQLPKDRFSAERLKGVDSTLKIQPAELGDSAVYLCASSLEGQGAVGYTFGSGTRLTVV.

This clone was observed once. At one of its ends the junction is not consistent with the germline gene, which may arise from a read error. The rearrangement links TRBV15 to TRBJ2-2; tentatively, D is TRBD2 (5 bases). The CDR3 has 14 amino acids. Germline assignment: CDR1 LNHNV and CDR2 YYDKDF (reference sequence). CDR3 DNA: TGTGCCACCAGCAGGGATCCCGCCGCCGGGGAACTGTTTTTT. Its protein product is CATSRDPAAGELFF.

This chain links TRBV6-8 with TRBJ1-3, with D hard to call. V lost 0 bases to trimming and J lost 2 bases, with 11 bases between them. The CDR3 is 16 amino acids. Per germline, CDR1 MNHGY and CDR2 SAAAGT. The CDR3 protein is CASSYSSTGTGNTIYF. For the CDR3, the DNA is TGTGCCAGCAGTTACTCGTCGACTGGTACTGGAAACACCATATATTTT.

The chain couples TRBV9 to TRBJ2-3, with D unresolved. Germline V lookup: CDR1 SGDLS, CDR2 YYNGEE. The CDR3 extends over 15 amino acids. Trimming took off 0 bases at V and 0 bases at J, with 8 bases between the two ends. CDR3 bases: TGTGCCAGCAGCGTAGAGGCCTCTAGCACAGATACGCAGTATTTT. Encoded protein: CASSVEASSTDTQYF.

The rearrangement links TRBV29-1 to TRBJ2-1; D may be TRBD2 (5 bases). V was trimmed by 3 bases and J by 8 bases, leaving 14 bases between them. CDR1 and CDR2 (germline): SQVTM, ANQGSEA. The length of the CDR3 is 13 residues. Here the CDR3 reads CSVDRAVGDEQFF. CDR3 DNA sequence: TGCAGCGTTGATCGAGCGGTTGGCGATGAGCAGTTCTTC.

CDR3 DNA: TGTGCCAGCTCACCAAACAGAGGTAGCGGGGAGACCCAGTACTTC. This sequence encodes CASSPNRGSGETQYF. The chain links TRBV18 to TRBJ2-5; 7 nucleotides agree with TRBD2. The junction had 8 bases not matched to a gene; V was cut back by 2 bases and J by 5 bases. This CDR3 comprises 15 residues. Germline V gives CDR1 KGHSH, CDR2 LQKENI.

The chain combines TRBV14 with TRBJ2-7; possible D gene TRBD1, 6 bases. Trimming removed 2 bases at V and 2 bases at J, with 19 bases between. The CDR3 spans 17 residues. CDR1 and CDR2 (germline): SGHDN, FVKESK. The CDR3 sequence: CASSQRWAQGRAYEQYF. The CDR3 DNA follows: TGTGCCAGCAGCCAACGCTGGGCACAGGGTCGGGCCTACGAGCAGTACTTC.

The chain is built from TRBV19 and TRBJ1-4; no reliable D call. Deletions cut 6 bases from V and 0 bases from J, with 14 bases between. This CDR3 has 16 residues. Germline CDR1 is LNHDA and CDR2 is SQIVND (reference sequence). The CDR3 DNA reads TGTGCCAGTAGCGCACGTTCCACTGCAACTAATGAAAAACTGTTTTTT. Translated, it gives CASSARSTATNEKLFF.

The chain employs TRBV18 and TRBJ1-2, with 8 bases that match TRBD1. This CDR3 spans 17 amino acids. The germline gives CDR1 KGHSH, CDR2 LQKENI. V shed 1 base and J 7 bases; nucleotides not matched to a gene: 14. CDR3 DNA: TGTGCCAGCTCACCACTTCCGGGACAGGCGAAGGGAGGTGGCTACACCTTC. It codes for CASSPLPGQAKGGGYTF.

The J gene is TRBJ2-1, the V gene TRBV11-3; 10 nucleotides align to TRBD1. Looked up from germline, CDR1 is SGHNT and CDR2 is YENEEA. The CDR3 spans 15 residues. Losses at the gene ends were 2 bases for V and 7 bases for J; bases not matched to a gene: 5. CDR3 residues: CASSLRRDRGNEQFF. For the CDR3, the DNA is TGTGCCAGCAGCTTAAGGCGGGACAGGGGAAATGAGCAGTTCTTC. The variable domain in full, completed from reference TRBV11-3 and TRBJ2-1, reads EAGVVQSPRYKIIEKKQPVAFWCNPISGHNTLYWYLQNLGQGPELLIRYENEEAVDDSQLPKDRFSAERLKGVDSTLKIQPAELGDSAVYLCASSLRRDRGNEQFFGPGTRLTVL.

The gene calls are TRBV29-1 and TRBJ2-7, with 14 positions matching TRBD2. The ends lost 6 bases at V and 7 bases at J; junction bases unmatched: 8. CDR1 and CDR2 from the germline V gene are SQVTM and ANQGSEA. This CDR3 region has 14 residues. CDR3 residues: CSVGTSGSSGEQYF. Here the CDR3 DNA reads TGCAGCGTGGGGACTAGCGGGAGCTCGGGGGAGCAGTACTTC.

This clone showed up just a few times. CDR3 sequence (DNA): TGTGCCAGCAGCGCGGACAGGGTATCCTACGAGCAGTACTTC. Translation gives CASSADRVSYEQYF. The chain couples TRBV6-8 to TRBJ2-7; TRBD1 matches 8 bases. CDR3 length: 14 residues. Germline trimming cut 6 bases from V and 1 base from J; bases unmatched to any gene: 5. Per the germline V gene, CDR1 is MNHGY and CDR2 is SAAAGT.

This clone appeared a few times. This rearrangement joins TRBV9 to TRBJ1-2; the D gene is possibly TRBD1 (6 bases). The CDR3 length is 14 residues. Germline V gene sequence: CDR1 SGDLS, CDR2 YYNGEE. V lost 5 bases and J lost 7, with 18 bases in between. The CDR3 spells CASSDRRQGFGYTF. CDR3 DNA sequence: TGTGCCAGCAGTGACAGGCGGCAGGGGTTTGGCTACACCTTC.

In its sample, this clone was seen a few times. The V gene is TRBV9, the J gene TRBJ2-2; 8 bases agree with TRBD1. Germline V CDR1 and CDR2: SGDLS, YYNGEE. V lost 3 bases to trimming and J lost 1 base; unmatched junction nucleotides: 5. The CDR3 sequence is 16 residues long. The CDR3 DNA reads TGTGCCAGCAGCGCTATAGGACAGGGGAACACCGGGGAGCTGTTTTTT. This codes for CASSAIGQGNTGELFF. The full variable domain, with the rest looked up from reference TRBV9 and TRBJ2-2, is DSGVTQTPKHLITATGQRVTLRCSPRSGDLSVYWYQQSLDQGLQFLIQYYNGEERAKGNILERFSAQQFPDLHSELNLSSLELGDSALYFCASSAIGQGNTGELFFGEGSRLTVL.

V usage is TRBV29-1 and J usage is TRBJ2-1; no firm D call. The V gene lost 3 bases and the J gene lost 10 bases, with 19 bases spanning the gap. The CDR3 consists of 14 residues. CDR1 SQVTM and CDR2 ANQGSEA come from the germline V gene. CDR3 residues: CSVEAQPGVGEQFF. The CDR3 coding sequence is TGCAGCGTTGAGGCTCAGCCGGGCGTTGGAGAGCAGTTCTTC.

V gene TRBV9 combines with J gene TRBJ1-5; D might be TRBD1 (6 bases). The CDR3 runs 15 residues. The germline CDR1 and CDR2 sequences are SGDLS and YYNGEE. V lost 5 bases and J lost 7, with 19 bases in between. This chain's CDR3 is CASRGLRGARQPQHF. CDR3 nucleotide sequence: TGTGCCAGCAGGGGCCTGCGGGGGGCGCGACAGCCCCAGCATTTT.

J is TRBJ2-5 and V is TRBV11-3; TRBD2 matches at 12 bases. This CDR3 contains 16 residues. Trimming took 3 bases from V and 1 from J; bases not matched to a gene: 3. Germline values: CDR1 SGHNT, CDR2 YENEEA. CDR3 nucleotides: TGTGCCAGCAGCTTGGGGACTAGCGGGTCCCAAGAGACCCAGTACTTC. Its translation is CASSLGTSGSQETQYF.